The 19 T cell receptor beta chains below all came from one sample that was sequenced in a study of blood T cell repertoires in COVID-19. The protocol was immunoSEQ multiplex PCR, while the TCRdb copy is restricted to in-frame clones and leaves out a portion. The sample carries approximately 190,000 clones, approximately 84% recorded once. The sequenced sample was peripheral blood. These receptors were obtained from a woman in her 70s with active or convalescent COVID-19.

CDR3 DNA: TGTGCCAGCAGTCCTCTTGCCGGGACTAGCGGGACCCCTAAGTTCTTC. This translates into CASSPLAGTSGTPKFF. The chain is built from TRBV27 and TRBJ2-1; TRBD2 matches at 13 bases. Trimming cost V 5 bases and J 14 bases; bases outside gene matches: 15. The V gene's germline CDR1 is MNHEY and CDR2 SMNVEV (reference sequence). CDR3 length equals 16 residues.

The chain recombines TRBV6-5 with TRBJ2-5, with TRBD1 matching 9 bases. This CDR3 spans 13 amino acids. Per germline, CDR1 MNHEY and CDR2 SVGAGI. With 6 bases clipped from V and 4 bases from J, the junction kept 3 bases outside the gene matches. In DNA form, the CDR3 reads TGTGCCAGCAGCCGGGACAGGGTAGAGACCCAGTACTTC. It translates to CASSRDRVETQYF.

This chain connects TRBV19 to TRBJ2-7; TRBD2 agrees at 8 bases. The germline V gene encodes CDR1 LNHDA and CDR2 SQIVND (reference sequence). With 5 bases clipped from V and 2 bases from J, the junction kept 11 bases outside the gene matches. This CDR3 region has 16 residues. CDR3 DNA sequence: TGTGCCAGTAGTCGCCCAATAGCGGGGACTCCCTACGAGCAGTACTTC. This sequence encodes CASSRPIAGTPYEQYF.

The chain recombines TRBV12-3 or TRBV12-4 with TRBJ1-2, with 8 positions matching TRBD1. This CDR3 region has 13 residues. V dropped 5 bases and J dropped 6; count of bases not matched to a gene: 5. CDR3 coding DNA: TGTGCCAGCAGTGGCCGGACAGGGAATGGCTACACCTTC. Translated, it gives CASSGRTGNGYTF.

This rearrangement joins TRBV2 to TRBJ2-7, with TRBD2 matching 9 bases. The CDR3 length is 21 residues. Germline values: CDR1 SNHLY, CDR2 FYNNEI. J lost 2 bases, V lost 1 base, and 21 bases had no gene match. The CDR3 bases are TGTGCCAGCAGTGAAGGGGGTAGCGGGAGATTTAGAGATGGGTACACCTACGAGCAGTACTTC. This sequence encodes CASSEGGSGRFRDGYTYEQYF.

The V and J genes are TRBV5-6 and TRBJ1-2; D remains unclear. V was pared by 6 bases and J by 4 bases, with 10 bases between. The V gene's germline CDR1 is SGHDT and CDR2 YYEEEE. CDR3 length equals 12 residues. The CDR3 loop reads CASTFGFYGYTF. CDR3 nucleotide sequence: TGTGCCAGCACATTTGGCTTCTATGGCTACACCTTC.

The chain is built from TRBV11-2 and TRBJ2-5; a weak D match, TRBD1 (6 bases). Deletions cut 5 bases from V and 2 bases from J, with 18 bases between. Germline V CDR1 and CDR2: SGHAT, FQNNGV. This CDR3 comprises 16 residues. CDR3 residues: CASSPRGTRRQETQYF. CDR3 in DNA: TGTGCCAGCAGCCCCAGGGGCACCCGGAGGCAAGAGACCCAGTACTTC.

The chain recombines TRBV4-1 with TRBJ1-4; D call uncertain. This CDR3 region has 18 residues. Germline values: CDR1 MGHRA, CDR2 YSYEKL. The germline V and J ends were trimmed by 3 bases and 2 bases, with 19 bases remaining between them. The CDR3 loop is CASSHRLAAGGTNEKLFF. The CDR3 DNA sequence: TGCGCCAGCAGCCACCGACTTGCGGCTGGAGGGACTAATGAAAAACTGTTTTTT.

This chain uses TRBV10-3 with TRBJ1-1, with a tentative D call TRBD1 (5 bases). The CDR3 is 12 amino acids. CDR1 and CDR2 (germline): ENHRY, SYGVKD. V dropped 6 bases and J dropped 5 bases, with 10 bases sitting between them. CDR3 region: CAIRGLRTEAFF. The CDR3 nucleotides are TGTGCCATCAGGGGGCTGAGGACTGAAGCTTTCTTT.

The chain uses TRBV6-5 and TRBJ2-1; 8 bases agree with TRBD1. After removal of 2 bases from V and 4 bases from J, the junction contained 1 base not matched to a gene. The CDR3 consists of 14 residues. Germline V gives CDR1 MNHEY, CDR2 SVGAGI. The CDR3 sequence is CASSYDRGYNEQFF. In DNA form, the CDR3 reads TGTGCCAGCAGTTACGACAGGGGATACAATGAGCAGTTCTTC.

This sequence joins TRBV29-1 and TRBJ2-1, with 11 bases lining up with TRBD1. This CDR3 contains 16 residues. Trimming at V came to 0 bases and at J to 6 bases, leaving 7 bases not matched to a gene. CDR1 SQVTM and CDR2 ANQGSEA come from the germline V gene. CDR3 loop: CSVEETPGTGGNEQFF. CDR3 bases: TGCAGCGTTGAAGAGACCCCCGGGACAGGGGGCAATGAGCAGTTCTTC.

V and J are TRBV9 and TRBJ1-1; D remains unclear. Trimming pared 1 base from V and 0 bases from J, leaving 4 bases between. Looked up from germline, CDR1 is SGDLS and CDR2 is YYNGEE. The CDR3 is made up of 13 amino acids. As DNA, the CDR3 is TGTGCCAGCAGCGTATTAATGAACACTGAAGCTTTCTTT. Translation: CASSVLMNTEAFF.

This rearrangement joins TRBV5-1 to TRBJ1-1; a possible D gene is TRBD1 (5 bases). V was cut by 4 bases and J by 11 bases, with 18 bases left in between. The CDR3 sequence is 13 residues long. Germline V CDR1 and CDR2: SGHRS, YFSETQ. The CDR3 DNA is TGCGCCAGCAGCCCTGGCGGGGCAGGGCGCGCTTTCTTT. This gives the protein CASSPGGAGRAFF.

The chain employs TRBV18 and TRBJ1-2, with 7 positions matching TRBD1. This CDR3 has 15 residues. J gave up 0 bases and V 3 bases, and 4 bases lay outside the gene matches. The V gene's germline CDR1 is KGHSH and CDR2 LQKENI. CDR3 protein: CASSPGQDPNYGYTF. In nucleotides, the CDR3 is TGTGCCAGCTCACCCGGACAGGACCCTAACTATGGCTACACCTTC.

The chain joins TRBV5-6 to TRBJ2-1; 10 bases align to TRBD2. CDR1 and CDR2 (germline): SGHDT, YYEEEE. Trimming cost V 2 bases and J 6 bases; bases outside gene matches: 11. The CDR3 runs 17 residues. Here the CDR3 DNA reads TGTGCCAGCAGCTTTGGCCCTAGCGGGAGATTCGGCAATGAGCAGTTCTTC. Translating gives CASSFGPSGRFGNEQFF.

The chain joins TRBV3-1 (or the pseudogene TRBV3-2) to TRBJ2-7, with 7 bases lining up with TRBD1. CDR1 and CDR2 (germline): LGHDT, YNNKEL (reference sequence). The CDR3 covers 14 residues. The V and J ends lost 1 base and 9 bases, in that order; junction bases with no gene match: 9. CDR3 protein: CASSQGQGLSGQYF. The CDR3 region has the DNA TGTGCCAGCAGCCAAGGACAGGGTTTGTCGGGGCAGTACTTC.

This clone was recorded only once. The genes are TRBV15 and TRBJ2-7, with D uncertain. The germline CDR1 and CDR2 sequences are LNHNV and YYDKDF (reference sequence). The germline V and J ends were trimmed by 1 base and 0 bases, with 7 bases remaining between them. The CDR3 is 14 amino acids. The CDR3 DNA sequence: TGTGCCACCAGCAGAGGGAGTGGCTCCTACGAGCAGTACTTC. Translating it yields CATSRGSGSYEQYF.

This chain connects TRBV6-5 to TRBJ2-1, with a weak D call TRBD2 (6 bases). Per the germline V gene, CDR1 is MNHEY and CDR2 is SVGAGI. Trimming took off 8 bases at V and 6 bases at J, with 17 bases between the two ends. CDR3 size: 14 residues. The CDR3 coding sequence is TGTGCCAGCTTCCGGGAGTCCCGGGGCAATGAGCAGTTCTTC. Its translation is CASFRESRGNEQFF.

The chain is built from TRBV6-6 and TRBJ1-1; 8 bases agree with TRBD1. With V trimmed by 6 bases and J by 4 bases, 10 bases remained unmatched. There are 15 residues in the CDR3. CDR1 and CDR2 from the germline V gene are MNHNY and SVGAGI (reference sequence). The CDR3: CASSPIQGAGTEAFF. The CDR3 DNA follows: TGTGCCAGCAGCCCTATTCAGGGGGCCGGCACTGAAGCTTTCTTT.